Listed here are 30 T cell receptor beta chains from one sample, sequenced in a study of cytomegalovirus exposure and HLA in healthy donors. Researchers ran the PCR with 60 Vbeta and 13 Jbeta primers. The repertoire was sequenced with immunoSEQ multiplex PCR; TCRdb's copy has only in-frame clones and lacks some. The table lists 60,000 to 75,000 clones, with over 1.5% in the top ten. Material for sequencing was PBMCs. The receptor source for this set is a woman between 25 and 40 years old in good health and CMV-seronegative.

Here the CDR3 DNA reads TGTGCCAGCAGCTTCCCCTCTAGCGGGGGGGGAGAGACCCAGTACTTC. This codes for CASSFPSSGGGETQYF. The gene calls are TRBV7-2 and TRBJ2-5; TRBD2 agrees at 12 bases. This CDR3 is built from 16 residues. The germline V gene encodes CDR1 SGHTA and CDR2 FQGNSA. The J segment lost 4 bases and the V segment lost 3 bases, leaving 6 bases of the junction unmatched.

This chain links TRBV5-6 with TRBJ2-2; no clear D. Germline V gene lookup returns CDR1 SGHDT and CDR2 YYEEEE. With 2 bases removed from V and 2 bases from J, the gap between germline ends came to 10 bases. The CDR3 consists of 15 residues. For the CDR3, the DNA is TGTGCCAGCAGCTTAAGCCAAAGCAACACCGGGGAGCTGTTTTTT. Translating gives CASSLSQSNTGELFF.

The V call is TRBV4-2, the J call TRBJ1-1; D not resolved. The ends were cut back, 1 base at V and 8 bases at J, with 8 bases in the middle. Germline assignment: CDR1 LGHNA and CDR2 YNFKEQ. CDR3 length: 12 residues. This chain's CDR3 is CASSQVDREAFF. The DNA for the CDR3 is TGTGCCAGCAGCCAAGTTGATAGAGAAGCTTTCTTT.

The rearrangement links TRBV28 to TRBJ1-4; 7 bases map to TRBD1. Germline V gives CDR1 MDHEN, CDR2 SYDVKM. After removal of 5 bases from V and 8 bases from J, the junction contained 8 bases not matched to a gene. The CDR3 loop spans 14 amino acids. Written as DNA, the CDR3 is TGTGCCAGCAGTCCCCCGGGACAGACAGAAAAACTGTTTTTT. Translated, it gives CASSPPGQTEKLFF. The variable domain in full, with the rest retrieved from reference TRBV28 and TRBJ1-4, is DVKVTQSSRYLVKRTGEKVFLECVQDMDHENMFWYRQDPGLGLRLIYFSYDVKMKEKGDIPEGYSVSREKKERFSLILESASTNQTSMYLCASSPPGQTEKLFFGSGTQLSVL.

The chain carries TRBV5-4 and TRBJ1-5, with a possible D match to TRBD1 (6 bases). The germline gives CDR1 SGHNT, CDR2 YYREEE (reference sequence). Trimming shortened V by 0 bases and J by 2 bases, and 9 bases separated the two germline ends. This CDR3 contains 15 residues. CDR3 bases: TGTGCCAGCAGCTTGGGGACAGACGGCAATCAGCCCCAGCATTTT. Translation: CASSLGTDGNQPQHF.

V is TRBV5-4 and J is TRBJ2-5, with TRBD1 as a possible D gene (5 bases). From germline, CDR1 is SGHNT and CDR2 YYREEE (reference sequence). CDR3 length: 17 amino acids. Trimming took 4 bases from V and 1 from J, leaving 20 bases between them. CDR3 nucleotide sequence: TGTGCCAGCAGCACTACGCCAGGGCGGACGTTCCAAGAGACCCAGTACTTC. It encodes CASSTTPGRTFQETQYF.

The genes are TRBV9 and TRBJ2-7, with TRBD1 identical over 8 bases. V was clipped by 3 bases and J by 3 bases; unmatched bases: 8. Germline V gene sequence: CDR1 SGDLS, CDR2 YYNGEE. The CDR3 consists of 15 residues. The CDR3 reads CASSAGTGDFYEQYF. The CDR3 region has the DNA TGTGCCAGCAGCGCAGGGACAGGTGATTTCTACGAGCAGTACTTC.

The CDR3 sequence is CASSPSGGASLSRYF. The CDR3 nucleotides read TGTGCCAGCAGCCCAAGCGGGGGAGCCTCTCTCTCTAGGTACTTC. The chain uses TRBV13 and TRBJ2-7, with TRBD2 identical over 8 bases. The J segment lost 12 bases and the V segment lost 5 bases, leaving 18 bases of the junction unmatched. The CDR3 is 15 residues long. Germline CDR1 is PRHDT and CDR2 is FYEKMQ (reference sequence). The entire variable domain, with the rest obtained from reference TRBV13 and TRBJ2-7, is as follows: AAGVIQSPRHLIKEKRETATLKCYPIPRHDTVYWYQQGPGQDPQFLISFYEKMQSDKGSIPDRFSAQQFSDYHSELNMSSLELGDSALYFCASSPSGGASLSRYFGPGTRLTVT.

The chain recombines TRBV6-5 with TRBJ2-1; TRBD2 might be the D (5 bases). Trimming left V 4 bases short and J 6 bases short, with 13 bases between. Germline loops: CDR1 MNHEY, CDR2 SVGAGI. The CDR3 is made up of 14 amino acids. CDR3 nucleotides: TGTGCCAGCAGTTTGGACGCGGCGGGCAATGAGCAGTTCTTC. Translation: CASSLDAAGNEQFF.

The chain joins TRBV4-1 to TRBJ1-1; no firm D call. This CDR3 has 14 residues. The germline V gene encodes CDR1 MGHRA and CDR2 YSYEKL. Trimming shortened V by 1 base and J by 0 bases, and 6 bases separated the two germline ends. Here the CDR3 DNA reads TGCGCCAGCAGCCAAGGGACTGTGAACACTGAAGCTTTCTTT. It codes for CASSQGTVNTEAFF.

The chain is built from TRBV10-3 and TRBJ2-1; D is ambiguous. Germline V lookup: CDR1 ENHRY, CDR2 SYGVKD. Trimming took 6 bases from V and 0 from J, leaving 9 bases between them. CDR3 size: 14 residues. Written as DNA, the CDR3 is TGTGCCATCAGCCCCAGCGTCTCCTACAATGAGCAGTTCTTC. Translated, it gives CAISPSVSYNEQFF.

The V gene is TRBV30, the J gene TRBJ2-6; D may be TRBD1 (5 bases). This CDR3 has 17 amino acids. In germline, CDR1 is GTSNPN, CDR2 SVGIG (reference sequence). Trimming pared 7 bases from V and 2 bases from J, leaving 21 bases between. In nucleotides, the CDR3 is TGTGCCTCTTCTAGGGCAGGGTACCCACCTGGGGCCAACGTCCTGACTTTC. Translation gives CASSRAGYPPGANVLTF.

This chain connects TRBV4-1 to TRBJ1-1; 8 nucleotides agree with TRBD1. With 2 bases clipped from V and 5 bases from J, the junction kept 1 base outside the gene matches. The germline gives CDR1 MGHRA, CDR2 YSYEKL. This CDR3 has 13 amino acids. The CDR3 DNA reads TGCGCCAGCAGCCAACAGGGGGCTACTGAAGCTTTCTTT. This encodes CASSQQGATEAFF.

The chain joins TRBV18 to TRBJ2-7; tentatively, D is TRBD2 (5 bases). Germline V gene lookup returns CDR1 KGHSH and CDR2 LQKENI. The V and J ends lost 4 bases and 5 bases respectively, with 12 bases between them. There are 13 residues in the CDR3. DNA of the CDR3: TGTGCCAGCTCACGGGGAGCTGGAGACGAGCAGTACTTC. Its protein is CASSRGAGDEQYF.

The chain couples TRBV5-6 to TRBJ1-4, with D unclear. With 1 base removed from V and 15 bases from J, the gap between germline ends came to 13 bases. Germline V lookup: CDR1 SGHDT, CDR2 YYEEEE. There are 12 residues in the CDR3. CDR3: CASSLSSGELFF. In DNA form, the CDR3 reads TGTGCCAGCAGCTTGTCGTCCGGGGAGTTGTTTTTT.

The chain has TRBV6-5 and TRBJ1-1; a weak D match, TRBD1 (5 bases). V was shortened by 3 bases and J by 0 bases, with 11 bases between the two germline ends. The germline V gene encodes CDR1 MNHEY and CDR2 SVGAGI. The CDR3 totals 15 residues. CDR3 sequence reads: CASSYYRLMNTEAFF. The DNA of the CDR3 is TGTGCCAGCAGTTATTACAGGCTTATGAACACTGAAGCTTTCTTT.

The chain has TRBV6-6 and TRBJ1-5, with D possibly matching TRBD1 (5 bases). The CDR3 extends over 16 amino acids. Per the germline V gene, CDR1 is MNHNY and CDR2 is SVGAGI (reference sequence). The V and J ends lost 4 bases and 7 bases respectively, with 20 bases between them. The CDR3 sequence is CASSSPDGGVGQPQHF. The CDR3 DNA is TGTGCCAGCAGTTCCCCGGACGGGGGGGTTGGGCAGCCCCAGCATTTT.

The V call is TRBV7-3, the J call TRBJ2-2; tentatively, D is TRBD1 (9 bases). This CDR3 region has 14 residues. Germline CDR1 reads SGHTA; CDR2 reads FQGTGA. Trimming shortened V by 9 bases and J by 6 bases, and 17 bases separated the two germline ends. CDR3 coding DNA: TGTGCCAGTCGGGGGGGACAGGGACCCGGGGAGCTGTTTTTT. Its translation is CASRGGQGPGELFF.

The rearrangement links TRBV25-1 to TRBJ1-1, with D maybe TRBD1 (6 bases). Germline-derived CDR1 and CDR2 are MGHDK and SYGVNS. The V end was cut by 6 bases, the J end by 11 bases, with 19 bases between. The CDR3 contains 13 residues. In DNA, the CDR3 is TGTGCCAGCAGCCACCTGGGCGGGGGGCTTGCTTTCTTT. Its protein product is CASSHLGGGLAFF.

The CDR3 sequence is CASRSGGGTGELFF. The CDR3 DNA follows: TGTGCCAGCAGATCGGGAGGAGGGACCGGGGAGCTGTTTTTT. V gene TRBV27 combines with J gene TRBJ2-2; 7 bases fit TRBD2. Trimming removed 6 bases from V and 5 bases from J; junction bases left unmatched: 6. The germline V gene encodes CDR1 MNHEY and CDR2 SMNVEV (reference sequence). The CDR3 length is 14 residues.

The chain joins TRBV4-3 to TRBJ1-3; D is unclear. The V end lost 4 bases, the J end lost 1 base, and 11 bases lay between the germline ends. The CDR3 runs 15 residues. Germline loops: CDR1 LGHNA, CDR2 YSLEER. The CDR3: CASSPILESGNTIYF. CDR3 bases: TGCGCCAGCAGCCCGATTTTAGAATCTGGAAACACCATATATTTT.

V gene TRBV5-8 combines with J gene TRBJ1-5, with 9 bases identical to TRBD1. Germline assignment: CDR1 SGHTS and CDR2 YDEGEE. The CDR3 runs to 14 residues. The J segment lost 5 bases and the V segment lost 6 bases, leaving 6 bases of the junction unmatched. CDR3: CASNSGQGHQPQHF. CDR3 in DNA: TGTGCCAGCAACTCGGGACAGGGACATCAGCCCCAGCATTTT.

The CDR3 here is CASSPPSSYEQYF. The DNA for the CDR3 is TGTGCCAGCTCACCGCCCAGCTCCTACGAGCAGTACTTC. J is TRBJ2-7 and V is TRBV18; D uncertain. The CDR3 extends over 13 amino acids. In germline, CDR1 is KGHSH, CDR2 LQKENI. V lost 3 bases and J lost 0, with 6 bases in between. Based on the CDR3 plus reference TRBV18 and TRBJ2-7, the full variable domain is NAGVMQNPRHLVRRRGQEARLRCSPMKGHSHVYWYRQLPEEGLKFMVYLQKENIIDESGMPKERFSAEFPKEGPSILRIQQVVRGDSAAYFCASSPPSSYEQYFGPGTRLTVT.

V and J are TRBV19 and TRBJ1-5, with a tentative D call TRBD1 (6 bases). From germline, CDR1 is LNHDA and CDR2 SQIVND (reference sequence). With 4 bases removed from V and 3 bases from J, the gap between germline ends came to 10 bases. This CDR3 spans 14 amino acids. The CDR3 DNA sequence: TGTGCCAGTAGTAACCGGGACACCAATCAGCCCCAGCATTTT. This translates into CASSNRDTNQPQHF.

V gene TRBV28 combines with J gene TRBJ1-5, with TRBD1 as a possible D gene (5 bases). V was shortened by 11 bases and J by 3 bases, with 11 bases between the two germline ends. The CDR3 runs to 12 residues. CDR1 is MDHEN and CDR2 is SYDVKM in the germline V gene. The CDR3 sequence is CASGGHNQPQHF. The CDR3 bases are TGTGCCTCGGGAGGACACAATCAGCCCCAGCATTTT.

The rearrangement links TRBV4-3 to TRBJ2-7, with D perhaps matching TRBD2 (5 bases). The CDR3 is 14 residues long. The V gene lost 1 base and the J gene lost 4 bases, with 11 bases spanning the gap. CDR1 is LGHNA and CDR2 is YSLEER in the germline V gene. CDR3 loop: CASSQGGVRYEQYF. CDR3 nucleotides: TGCGCCAGCAGCCAAGGGGGAGTTCGTTACGAGCAGTACTTC.

The V and J genes are TRBV18 and TRBJ2-7, with 10 bases fitting TRBD1. This CDR3 region has 16 residues. V lost 0 bases to trimming and J lost 5 bases; unmatched junction nucleotides: 7. The germline gives CDR1 KGHSH, CDR2 LQKENI. Here the CDR3 reads CASSPPSGTGVDEQYF. DNA for the CDR3: TGTGCCAGCTCACCACCCTCCGGGACAGGGGTCGACGAGCAGTACTTC.

The J gene is TRBJ1-4, the V gene TRBV19; D call uncertain. V was shortened by 4 bases and J by 9 bases, with 21 bases between the two germline ends. CDR1 is LNHDA, CDR2 SQIVND, per germline (reference sequence). The CDR3 covers 16 residues. The CDR3 nucleotides read TGTGCCAGTAGTACCCCGGACGGAGGAGTATACAAAAAACTGTTTTTT. Its translation is CASSTPDGGVYKKLFF. The full variable domain, in which reference TRBV19 and TRBJ1-4 provide the parts outside the CDR3, is DGGITQSPKYLFRKEGQNVTLSCEQNLNHDAMYWYRQDPGQGLRLIYYSQIVNDFQKGDIAEGYSVSREKKESFPLTVTSAQKNPTAFYLCASSTPDGGVYKKLFFGSGTQLSVL.

This CDR3 is CASSQEGTGAQWATEAFF. The CDR3 coding sequence is TGCGCCAGCAGCCAAGAAGGGACAGGGGCGCAATGGGCGACTGAAGCTTTCTTT. This chain joins TRBV4-1 and TRBJ1-1; 10 bases are a match to TRBD1. The CDR3 length is 18 residues. The germline CDR1 and CDR2 sequences are MGHRA and YSYEKL. Trimming took 0 bases from V and 5 from J; bases not matched to a gene: 12.

The chain employs TRBV21-1 and TRBJ2-3; the table calls TRBD1, which could not be checked here. TRBV21-1 is designated a pseudogene. The CDR3 sequence is 18 residues long. The CDR3 region is CASSKDARDRVGTDTQYF. The CDR3 coding sequence is TGTGCCAGCAGCAAAGATGCCCGGGACAGGGTAGGCACAGATACGCAGTATTTT.